Presented here are 15 T cell receptor beta chains from one specimen sequenced in a study of vaccination and CD4 T cells after COVID-19. The assay that was used to sequence DNA from cultured CD4+ T cells was the Oncomine TCR Beta short-read assay. Using its own MiXCR run on the PCR reads, TCRdb lists one record per CDR3 protein. The sample has roughly 16,000 distinct CDR3 sequences, around two fifths seen once. No antigen has been assigned to these receptors. Documented treatment: approximately 9-day PBMC culture with coronavirus spike peptide pools or control peptides (ViraFEST assay). The input for sequencing was CD4+ T cells from blood, cultured in vitro, taken after SARS-CoV-2 vaccination. These receptors were taken from a human donor who had recovered from COVID-19.

This clonotype showed up just a few times. V and J are TRBV7-9 and TRBJ2-3; the match to TRBD2 covers 14 bases. The length of the CDR3 is 15 residues. Germline V gene lookup returns CDR1 SEHNR and CDR2 FQNEAQ (reference sequence). Trimming removed 5 bases from V and 5 bases from J; junction bases left unmatched: 3. CDR3 amino acids: CASSPGTSGRDTQYF. CDR3 sequence (DNA): TGTGCCAGCAGCCCCGGGACTAGCGGGAGAGATACGCAGTATTTT.

The CDR3 nucleotides are TGTGCCAGCAGCTTAGAGGGGGGGACAGGGTTCTCGGATCGGGAGCTGTTTTTT. Protein product: CASSLEGGTGFSDRELFF. V and J are TRBV7-9 and TRBJ2-2; 9 positions agree with TRBD1. Germline CDR1 SEHNR, CDR2 FQNEAQ (reference sequence). The CDR3 contains 18 residues. V trimming: 1 base; J trimming: 9 bases; junction bases outside the gene matches: 15.

This clonotype was seen only once. The chain recombines TRBV30 with TRBJ2-6; TRBD1 is a possible D gene (6 bases). The germline gives CDR1 GTSNPN, CDR2 SVGIG (reference sequence). Trimming shortened V by 8 bases and J by 4 bases, and 12 bases separated the two germline ends. CDR3 length: 13 amino acids. CDR3 sequence (DNA): TGTGCCGGCACAGGGTTAGGGGCCAACGTCCTGACTTTC. Its translation: CAGTGLGANVLTF.

The J gene is TRBJ2-1, the V gene TRBV6-5, with D possibly called TRBD1 or TRBD2 (5 bases each). V dropped 0 bases and J dropped 5 bases, with 23 bases sitting between them. Germline V gene data show CDR1 as MNHEY and CDR2 as SVGAGI. CDR3 length equals 19 residues. The CDR3: CASSYSIYGRTGTNNEQFF. CDR3 DNA sequence: TGTGCCAGCAGTTACTCGATCTACGGTCGGACCGGGACCAACAATGAGCAGTTCTTC.

The genes are TRBV19 and TRBJ1-5, with D unresolved. The CDR3 runs 13 residues. CDR1 and CDR2 (germline): LNHDA, SQIVND (reference sequence). The V and J ends lost 2 bases and 9 bases respectively, with 11 bases between them. The CDR3 sequence: CASSIRQTRPQHF. As DNA, the CDR3 is TGTGCCAGTAGTATACGGCAGACACGGCCCCAGCATTTT.

The chain employs TRBV6-1 and TRBJ1-2; D is undetermined. CDR1 and CDR2 (germline): MNHNS, SASEGT. CDR3 size: 13 residues. The V end was cut by 6 bases, the J end by 0 bases, with 8 bases between. The CDR3 nucleotides are TGTGCCAGCAGCTCGGGGTCTAACTATGGCTACACCTTC. Its translation is CASSSGSNYGYTF.

CDR3 sequence: CASTGFQGNSPLHF. CDR3 sequence (DNA): TGTGCCAGCACGGGTTTTCAGGGAAATTCACCCCTCCACTTT. This chain joins TRBV2 and TRBJ1-6; possibly TRBD1 for D (5 bases). Germline CDR1 and CDR2: SNHLY and FYNNEI. This CDR3 has 14 residues. The V end was cut by 7 bases, the J end by 7 bases, with 14 bases between. Together with reference TRBV2 and TRBJ1-6, the CDR3 gives the full variable domain: EPEVTQTPSHQVTQMGQEVILRCVPISNHLYFYWYRQILGQKVEFLVSFYNNEISEKSEIFDDQFSVERPDGSNFTLKIRSTKLEDSAMYFCASTGFQGNSPLHFGNGTRLTVT.

This clonotype has only a few counts. V usage is TRBV6-1 and J usage is TRBJ1-6; a possible D gene is TRBD1 (6 bases). The V gene lost 5 bases and the J gene lost 7 bases, with 12 bases spanning the gap. CDR1 and CDR2 from the germline V gene are MNHNS and SASEGT. The CDR3 consists of 14 residues. CDR3 in amino acids: CASSPQGSNSPLHF. The CDR3 bases are TGTGCCAGCAGTCCACAGGGTTCCAATTCACCCCTCCACTTT.

The chain couples TRBV6-1 to TRBJ2-7; a weak D match, TRBD2 (5 bases). Germline CDR1 and CDR2: MNHNS and SASEGT. V was shortened by 1 base and J by 1 base, with 26 bases between the two germline ends. This CDR3 has 20 residues. CDR3 sequence: CASSEGVWSVPRTRSYEQYF. Here the CDR3 DNA reads TGTGCCAGCAGTGAAGGTGTGTGGTCCGTTCCCCGGACTCGATCCTACGAGCAGTACTTC.

The chain couples TRBV28 to TRBJ2-7; the D gene could be TRBD1 or TRBD2 (5 bases each). CDR1 and CDR2 (germline): MDHEN, SYDVKM. V lost 7 bases to trimming and J lost 2 bases, with 18 bases between them. CDR3 length: 15 residues. CDR3 nucleotides: TGTGCCAGCACTGGGGGATTTTATAATCCCTACGAGCAGTACTTC. Its protein is CASTGGFYNPYEQYF.

There are a few counts of this clonotype. V gene TRBV19 combines with J gene TRBJ2-5; D is unresolved. The V gene's germline CDR1 is LNHDA and CDR2 SQIVND (reference sequence). The length of the CDR3 is 13 residues. The V gene lost 3 bases and the J gene lost 0 bases, with 5 bases spanning the gap. Here the CDR3 DNA reads TGTGCCAGTAGTATGAACAACCAAGAGACCCAGTACTTC. It specifies CASSMNNQETQYF.

A few counts support this clonotype. The rearrangement joins TRBV14 to TRBJ2-1, with D tentatively TRBD2 (6 bases). The germline V and J ends were trimmed by 2 bases and 13 bases, with 18 bases remaining between them. This CDR3 spans 14 amino acids. Germline values: CDR1 SGHDN, CDR2 FVKESK. The CDR3 DNA is TGTGCCAGCAGCCAATCGGTCGTGCTAGCGCAACAGTTCTTC. Translating gives CASSQSVVLAQQFF.

In its sample, this clonotype was seen a few times. V usage is TRBV2 and J usage is TRBJ1-5; D remains unclear. Looked up from germline, CDR1 is SNHLY and CDR2 is FYNNEI. CDR3 size: 14 residues. V shed 1 base and J shed 7 bases, with 11 bases lying between them. CDR3 amino acids: CASSEDEDWQPQHF. The DNA for the CDR3 is TGTGCCAGCAGTGAAGACGAGGATTGGCAGCCCCAGCATTTT.

In its sample, this clonotype was seen a few times. This chain uses TRBV6-2 or TRBV6-3 with TRBJ2-5; D ambiguous. CDR1 and CDR2 from the germline V gene are MNHEY and SVGEGT. V lost 4 bases and J lost 0, with 12 bases in between. The CDR3 length is 15 residues. The CDR3 here is CASSSRPWYQETQYF. For the CDR3, the DNA is TGTGCCAGCAGTTCTCGCCCTTGGTACCAAGAGACCCAGTACTTC.

The chain joins TRBV6-4 to TRBJ2-1; 9 nucleotides align to TRBD2. The CDR3 runs 15 residues. With V trimmed by 0 bases and J by 3 bases, 0 bases remained unmatched. The V gene's germline CDR1 is MRHNA and CDR2 SNTAGT. CDR3 DNA sequence: TGTGCCAGCAGTGACTCTAGCGGGAGCTACAATGAGCAGTTCTTC. It codes for CASSDSSGSYNEQFF.